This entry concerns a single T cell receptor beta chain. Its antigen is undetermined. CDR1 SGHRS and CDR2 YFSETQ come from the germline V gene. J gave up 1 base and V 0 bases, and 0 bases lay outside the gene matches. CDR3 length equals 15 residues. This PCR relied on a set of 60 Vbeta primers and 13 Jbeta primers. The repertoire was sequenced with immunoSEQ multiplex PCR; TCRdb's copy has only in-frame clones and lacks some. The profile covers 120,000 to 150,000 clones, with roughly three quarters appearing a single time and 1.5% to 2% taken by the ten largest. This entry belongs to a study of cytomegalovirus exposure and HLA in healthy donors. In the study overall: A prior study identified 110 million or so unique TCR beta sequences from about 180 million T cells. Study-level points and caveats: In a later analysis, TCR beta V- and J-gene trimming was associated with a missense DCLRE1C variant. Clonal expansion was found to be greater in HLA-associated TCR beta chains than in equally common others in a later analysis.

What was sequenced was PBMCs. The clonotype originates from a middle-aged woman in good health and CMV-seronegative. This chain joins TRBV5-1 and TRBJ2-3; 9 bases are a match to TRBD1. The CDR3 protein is CASSLGTGGTDTQYF. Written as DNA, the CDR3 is TGCGCCAGCAGCTTGGGGACAGGGGGCACAGATACGCAGTATTTT.